The T cell receptor (beta chain) under discussion was sequenced for a study of T cell responses to AZD1222 COVID-19 vaccine. Broader study findings: The peak T cell response came first, and repertoires were sampled only after it. The donor group comprised mostly white British people and more females; the analysis possibly underestimated clonal diversity. Spike-specific TCR breadth rose after two AZD1222 doses, and depth rose as well.

Points on this clone: Antigen specificity is unknown.

Second-dose schedules of about 4 or about 12 weeks were combined. Using immunoSEQ multiplex PCR, the repertoire was profiled, and TCRdb retains in-frame clones only, with some absent. The profile shows approximately 150,000 clones, around 85% of them singletons. Trimming took 7 bases from V and 3 from J, leaving 12 bases between them. Germline CDR1 reads SGHTS; CDR2 reads YDEGEE. The CDR3 covers 13 residues. The chain carries TRBV5-8 and TRBJ2-3; D is possibly TRBD2 (6 bases). This TCR was sampled from an adult who received the AZD1222 COVID-19 vaccine. Here the sequenced sample was peripheral blood, taken 28 days after the second AZD1222 dose. The CDR3 sequence is CASLFRGTDTQYF. The CDR3 nucleotides read TGTGCCAGCCTCTTTCGGGGGACAGATACGCAGTATTTT.